This entry lists 7 T cell receptor beta chains sequenced from one sample in a study of molecular identifiers for immune sequencing clone quantification. TCRdb re-called the PCR reads with MiXCR, one entry per CDR3 protein. The sample has some 320,000 distinct CDR3 sequences; under 25% are singletons. Sequencing was done on a sample of naive CD8+ T cells from blood, with Jurkat cell RNA spiked in. Subset described: FACS-sorted CD8+CD4-CCR7+CD45RA+ naive T cells. The receptors come from a human donor in good health. Some libraries in this study had Jurkat cell RNA spiked in.

This clonotype came up many times. The V and J genes are TRBV6-5 and TRBJ2-1; D is undetermined. There are 10 residues in the CDR3. The germline V and J ends were trimmed by 2 bases and 9 bases, with 2 bases remaining between them. The germline CDR1 and CDR2 sequences are MNHEY and SVGAGI. The CDR3 loop is CASSYGEQFF. The CDR3, as DNA: TGTGCCAGCAGTTACGGTGAGCAGTTCTTC.

This clonotype has a handful of counts. The rearrangement uses TRBV7-9 and TRBJ2-7, with a tentative D call TRBD1 (6 bases). Germline V CDR1 and CDR2: SEHNR, FQNEAQ (reference sequence). The CDR3 covers 14 residues. The V and J ends lost 5 bases and 4 bases respectively, with 15 bases between them. CDR3 sequence reads: CASSPEDSPYEQYF. In DNA form, the CDR3 reads TGTGCCAGCAGCCCCGAGGACAGCCCGTACGAGCAGTACTTC.

To note about this clonotype: The junction departs from the called germline gene at one end, perhaps through a read error. The chain has TRBV19 and TRBJ1-4, with no clear D. CDR1 is LNHDA and CDR2 is SQIVND in the germline V gene (reference sequence). The CDR3 covers 17 residues. The CDR3 DNA reads as TGTGCCAGTAGTATAGATTCGGCGGGATCAACTAATGAAAAACCGTTTTTT. Encoded protein: CASSIDSAGSTNEKPFF.

This clonotype was picked up many times. J is TRBJ2-2 and V is TRBV19; 7 nucleotides line up with TRBD1. Germline V gene data show CDR1 as LNHDA and CDR2 as SQIVND (reference sequence). Unmatched junction bases numbered 3, after V lost 2 bases and J lost 3 bases. The CDR3 is made up of 15 amino acids. The chain's CDR3 is CASSIRGGHTGELFF. Written as DNA, the CDR3 is TGTGCCAGTAGTATAAGAGGGGGCCACACCGGGGAGCTGTTTTTT.

The chain recombines TRBV13 with TRBJ2-3, with 15 bases matching TRBD2. The CDR3 loop spans 18 amino acids. CDR1 is PRHDT and CDR2 is FYEKMQ in the germline V gene (reference sequence). V dropped 2 bases and J dropped 0; count of bases not matched to a gene: 3. CDR3 in amino acids: CASSLLGLAGGSTDTQYF. As DNA, the CDR3 is TGTGCCAGCAGCTTACTGGGACTAGCGGGGGGAAGCACAGATACGCAGTATTTT.

In this sample, this clonotype turned up many times. The chain carries TRBV14 and TRBJ1-2; 7 nucleotides align to TRBD1. Germline lookup yields CDR1 SGHDN and CDR2 FVKESK. Losses at the gene ends were 4 bases for V and 4 bases for J; bases not matched to a gene: 12. CDR3 length: 16 residues. Here the CDR3 DNA reads TGTGCCAGCAGCCTACAGGGGCGGGACAGCGTCTATGGCTACACCTTC. Translating gives CASSLQGRDSVYGYTF.

Ten or more counts support this clonotype. The V gene is TRBV5-1, the J gene TRBJ2-5; TRBD1 matches at 12 bases. The CDR3 contains 18 residues. Germline V gene lookup returns CDR1 SGHRS and CDR2 YFSETQ. The V gene end was trimmed by 4 bases and the J gene end by 2 bases; junction bases not matched to a gene: 12. CDR3 nucleotides: TGCGCCAGCAGCGCCCGGGACAGGGGGCGTCAGTTGCAAGAGACCCAGTACTTC. Translated, it gives CASSARDRGRQLQETQYF.